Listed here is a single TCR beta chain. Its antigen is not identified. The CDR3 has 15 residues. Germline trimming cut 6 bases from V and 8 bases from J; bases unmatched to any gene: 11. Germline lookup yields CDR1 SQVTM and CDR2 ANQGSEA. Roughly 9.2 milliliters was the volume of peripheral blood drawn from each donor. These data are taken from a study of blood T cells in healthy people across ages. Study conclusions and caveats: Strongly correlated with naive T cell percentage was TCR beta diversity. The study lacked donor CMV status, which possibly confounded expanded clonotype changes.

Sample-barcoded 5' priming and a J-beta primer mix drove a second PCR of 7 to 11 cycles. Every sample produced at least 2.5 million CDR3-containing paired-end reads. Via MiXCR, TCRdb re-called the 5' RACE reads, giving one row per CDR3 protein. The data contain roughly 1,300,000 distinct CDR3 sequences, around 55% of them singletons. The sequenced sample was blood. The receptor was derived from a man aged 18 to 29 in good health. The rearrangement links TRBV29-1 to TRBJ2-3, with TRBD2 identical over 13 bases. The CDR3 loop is CSVRTSGGAGGTQYF. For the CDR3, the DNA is TGCAGCGTCCGGACTAGCGGGGGCGCTGGCGGTACGCAGTATTTT.